The clone carrying this T cell receptor beta chain was found once. Its specificity is not known. These data originate in a study of OX40 agonist ivuxolimab in advanced cancers. On the study more broadly: Enrolled patients in dose escalation had cancers that were hepatocellular carcinoma, melanoma, renal cell or head and neck cancer.

Trimming cost V 4 bases and J 1 base, with 10 bases left between them. CDR3 length: 14 residues. From germline, CDR1 is MNHEY and CDR2 SVGAGI. TCRdb keeps only in-frame clones here, not all; method: immunoSEQ multiplex PCR. This table holds over 45,000 clones, 88% found once. Study-wide points: The antigens recognized by the expanded peripheral T cells, that is their antigen specificity, were not determined.

The TCR sequence derives from an adult with an advanced solid tumor such as melanoma, head and neck, liver or kidney cancer. Sequences were derived from CD4+ or CD8+ T cells sorted from blood, sampled in a trial of the OX40 agonist ivuxolimab. The chain is built from TRBV6-5 and TRBJ1-1; D is unresolved. The CDR3 here is CASSSPRRNTEAFF. Here the CDR3 DNA reads TGTGCCAGCAGTTCCCCCAGGAGGAACACTGAAGCTTTCTTT.